This T cell receptor (beta chain) appears in the sequencing data of a study of T cells after yellow fever vaccination. Whole-study results and caveats: Some clonotypes, a small share, were shared between CD4 and CD8 compartments. The booster saw the reappearance of most primary-vaccination clones (roughly 95% CD4, about 88% CD8).

Each CDR3 protein is one row after TCRdb ran MiXCR on the 5' RACE reads. The data contain hundreds of thousands of distinct CDR3 sequences, roughly 9.4% of them singletons. This CDR3 region has 13 residues. Regarding this clonotype: What it binds is not known. A much larger clone differs from this one at a single base, so this may be a read error.

The receptor comes from a man aged 18 to 29 who received the YFV17D yellow fever vaccine. Sequenced material: PBMCs, taken on the day of the first yellow fever vaccination. The rearrangement joins TRBV12-3 or TRBV12-4 to TRBJ2-1; unclear D gene. Here the CDR3 DNA reads TGTGCCAGCAGTGAGGATGGCCTCAATGAGCAGTCCTTC. It codes for CASSEDGLNEQSF.